This TCR beta chain was sequenced in a study of cytomegalovirus exposure and HLA in healthy donors. The study's findings and limits: Whilst most TCR sequences proved rare, a subset of public TCRs occurred across many donors. The study recorded 164 TCR beta chains that were cytomegalovirus-associated.

Details on this clone: The antigen is not known.

CDR1 and CDR2 (germline): SGHVS, FNYEAQ. The CDR3 contains 14 residues. V was clipped by 4 bases and J by 7 bases; unmatched bases: 7. Sequencing used immunoSEQ multiplex PCR; TCRdb keeps in-frame clones, though not all of them. Among more than 300,000 clones, just over 85% were seen once, and the ten largest hold more than 0.8%. The sequence was obtained from a woman aged 18-35 years in good health and CMV-seronegative. The sample taken for sequencing was PBMCs. J is TRBJ1-2 and V is TRBV7-6; 9 bases are shared with TRBD1. CDR3 in amino acids: CASSSTDRGLGYTF. As DNA, the CDR3 is TGTGCCAGCAGCTCGACGGACAGGGGACTTGGCTACACCTTC. Combining the CDR3 with reference TRBV7-6 and TRBJ1-2 gives the whole variable domain GAGVSQSPRYKVTKRGQDVALRCDPISGHVSLYWYRQALGQGPEFLTYFNYEAQQDKSGLPNDRFSAERPEGSISTLTIQRTEQRDSAMYRCASSSTDRGLGYTFGSGTRLTVV.